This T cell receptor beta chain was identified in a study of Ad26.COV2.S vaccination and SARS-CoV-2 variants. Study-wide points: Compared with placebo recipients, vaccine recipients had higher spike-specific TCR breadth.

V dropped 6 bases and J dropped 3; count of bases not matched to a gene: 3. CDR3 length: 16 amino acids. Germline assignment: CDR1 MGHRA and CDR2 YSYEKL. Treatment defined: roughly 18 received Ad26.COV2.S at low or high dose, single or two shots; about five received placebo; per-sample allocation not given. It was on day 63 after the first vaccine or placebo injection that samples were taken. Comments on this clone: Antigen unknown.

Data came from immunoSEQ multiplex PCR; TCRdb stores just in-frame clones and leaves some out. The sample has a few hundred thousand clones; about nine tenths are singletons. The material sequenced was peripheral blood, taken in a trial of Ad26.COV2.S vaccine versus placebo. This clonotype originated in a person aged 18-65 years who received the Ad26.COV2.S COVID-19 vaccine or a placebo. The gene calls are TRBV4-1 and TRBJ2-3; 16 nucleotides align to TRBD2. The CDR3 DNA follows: TGCGCCAGCAGGGAGGGACTAGCGGGAGGGACAGATACGCAGTATTTT. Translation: CASREGLAGGTDTQYF.